These T cell receptor beta chains were read from a single sample in a study of T cells in localized non-small cell lung cancer. TCRdb keeps only in-frame clones here, not all; method: immunoSEQ multiplex PCR. There are approximately 29,000 clones in the sample; over 65% occur only once, and around 33% lies in the top ten. This specimen was peripheral blood, taken before any cancer treatment. The receptors here all came from a male donor at least 60 years old with stage II squamous cell lung carcinoma. CDR3s leave out the opening cysteine and the closing phenylalanine or tryptophan.

ASSQSGRPVNTEAF | TRBV16
ASSLEAVDRNSPLH | TRBV5-4
ASSDVPGDVGTGELF | TRBV10-2
ASSWTPSGSNEKLF | TRBV27
ASSRAVTNEKLF | TRBV5-4
ASSGQGHEQF | TRBV6-1
ASSEQGAASNQPQH | TRBV6-1
ASLDPTNTGELF | TRBV6-5
ASSPGASYEQY | TRBV5-1
ASTHENLGGGYT | TRBV6-5
ASSYGGLGTEAF | TRBV6-5
ASSERGMGRA | TRBV6-1
ASSSGTALREKLF | TRBV6-5
SVEERRGGESYEQY | TRBV29-1
ASSETGGPNTEAF | TRBV6-1
ASSLSGGTYAEQY | TRBV6-5
ASSDGTVGETQY | TRBV6-1
ASSFDQGSGNTIY | TRBV19
ASSLGSLGTINNEQF | TRBV11-2
AWSNTGGTNEKLF | TRBV30
ASSLDRGTITPLH | TRBV7-4
ASSEGSGNTIY | TRBV5-1
ASSISVVNTEAF | TRBV19
ASSGTGWDGELF | TRBV9
ASSSQRGAPETQY | TRBV7-3
SAPGFTEAF | TRBV20-1
AWSVRGSAEAF | TRBV30
ASRGQTNQPQH | TRBV27
ASSRPEPGKNEQF | TRBV6-5
ASTGRTGQETQY | TRBV2
AITVGEKGYGYT | TRBV6-5
ASSLSFSGNTIY | TRBV6-5
ASTSYNTEAF | TRBV6-1
ASSLETGGYTEAF | TRBV6-5
ASSSSENTEAF | TRBV7-9
ASSLSGGRDEQF | TRBV18
ATSSDIVGGGLLTYEQY | TRBV15
ASSDTSGINEQF | TRBV6-1
SVEGAGGETQY | TRBV29-1
ASSTEGLGYT | TRBV18
ASSLERDTYEQY | TRBV18
ASSFGPMNTGELF | TRBV5-6
ASSLVADQDVSQY | TRBV5-6
ASSEGYNQPQH | TRBV6-5
ASRADRDNSPLH | TRBV2
ASGTGYGQPQH | TRBV6-1
ASSASGTGEAQPQH | TRBV5-6
AILSRGEQY | TRBV2
SFRTSTNTEAF | TRBV29-1
ASNRQGQGMGGYT | TRBV2